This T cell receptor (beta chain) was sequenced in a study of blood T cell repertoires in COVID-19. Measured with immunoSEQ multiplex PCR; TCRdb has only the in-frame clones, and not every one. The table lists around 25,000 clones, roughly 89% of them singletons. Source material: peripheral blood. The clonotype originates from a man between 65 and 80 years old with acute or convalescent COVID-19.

CDR3 loop: CASREDRTNEKLFF. The CDR3 bases are TGCGCCAGCAGAGAGGACAGAACTAATGAAAAACTGTTTTTT. The gene calls are TRBV10-2 and TRBJ1-4, with TRBD1 as a possible D gene (6 bases). Germline loops: CDR1 WSHSY, CDR2 SAAADI. Trimming left V 6 bases short and J 1 base short, with 9 bases between. CDR3 length: 14 residues.